These T cell receptor beta chains were read from a single sample in a study of blood T cell repertoires in COVID-19. Here immunoSEQ multiplex PCR was the method, and the copy in TCRdb shows in-frame clones only, minus some. The repertoire consists of under 45,000 clones, with 80% to 90% occurring once and the leading ten covering under 5.5%. The sequenced sample was peripheral blood. These TCRs come from a man between 40 and 49 years old with active COVID-19. The CDR3 runs from the conserved cysteine through the conserved F or W. The D gene is left open where the match is weak. Only part of the rows carry a size: once, few, many, or a class if the clone is expanded.

CDR3 protein,CDR3 DNA,V gene,D gene,J gene,clone size
CASIGGLSNTEAFF,TGTGCCAGCATCGGGGGATTATCGAACACTGAAGCTTTCTTT,TRBV6-5,NA,TRBJ1-1,NA
CASNLGTGQGLETQYF,TGTGCCAGCAATCTCGGGACAGGGCAGGGGTTAGAGACCCAGTACTTC,TRBV11-2,TRBD1,TRBJ2-5,NA
CASSTRDGQNNSPLHF,TGTGCCAGCAGCACCCGGGACGGACAGAATAATTCACCCCTCCACTTT,TRBV7-8,NA,TRBJ1-6,NA
CASSEEREFMNEQFF,TGTGCCAGCTCCGAAGAGCGGGAGTTTATGAATGAGCAGTTCTTC,TRBV18,TRBD2,TRBJ2-1,NA
CAISRDRGVNEQFF,TGTGCCATCAGCCGGGACAGGGGTGTCAATGAGCAGTTCTTC,TRBV10-3,TRBD1,TRBJ2-1,NA
CASGPPLTTNEKLFF,TGTGCCAGCGGGCCTCCTTTGACAACTAATGAAAAACTGTTTTTT,TRBV6-5,NA,TRBJ1-4,NA
CASREEYNEQFF,TGTGCCAGTAGAGAAGAGTACAATGAGCAGTTCTTC,TRBV19,NA,TRBJ2-1,NA
CASSPGQPYSNQPQHF,TGTGCCAGCTCACCTGGACAGCCCTATAGCAATCAGCCCCAGCATTTT,TRBV18,NA,TRBJ1-5,once
CASSPRTQGDNEKLFF,TGTGCCAGCTCACCACGAACACAGGGTGATAATGAAAAACTGTTTTTT,TRBV18,NA,TRBJ1-4,NA
CASSPLAGGQETQYF,TGTGCCAGTAGTCCGCTAGCGGGAGGACAAGAGACCCAGTACTTC,TRBV19,TRBD2,TRBJ2-5,NA
CASSLGRGWQPQHF,TGTGCCAGCAGCTTAGGCAGGGGATGGCAGCCCCAGCATTTT,TRBV7-2,NA,TRBJ1-5,NA
CAIMGGGSTEAFF,TGTGCCATCATGGGAGGGGGTAGCACTGAAGCTTTCTTT,TRBV10-3,NA,TRBJ1-1,NA
CASSPPAGTGATGELFF,TGTGCCAGCTCACCACCCGCCGGGACAGGGGCCACCGGGGAGCTGTTTTTT,TRBV18,TRBD1,TRBJ2-2,NA
CASSQALAGAEQYF,TGTGCCAGCAGCCAGGCGCTAGCGGGAGCCGAGCAGTACTTC,TRBV7-9,TRBD2,TRBJ2-7,few
CASSLAFGGETQYF,TGTGCCAGCAGCTTAGCTTTTGGAGGAGAGACCCAGTACTTC,TRBV7-9,NA,TRBJ2-5,NA
CASSIGGMVNSPLHF,TGTGCCAGTAGTATCGGGGGGATGGTCAATTCACCCCTCCACTTT,TRBV19,NA,TRBJ1-6,NA
CASSIGTSHVTEQYF,TGTGCCAGTAGTATAGGAACTAGCCACGTAACAGAGCAGTACTTC,TRBV19,NA,TRBJ2-7,NA
CASTPLTERENIQYF,TGTGCCAGCACCCCACTGACCGAACGGGAGAACATTCAGTACTTC,TRBV6-5,NA,TRBJ2-4,NA
CASWTGGDGWQPQHF,TGTGCCAGCTGGACAGGGGGTGACGGGTGGCAGCCCCAGCATTTT,TRBV28,TRBD1,TRBJ1-5,NA
CASSLGGYNTDTQYF,TGTGCCAGCAGTTTAGGAGGGTATAACACAGATACGCAGTATTTT,TRBV28,NA,TRBJ2-3,NA
CASSLWGVSNQPQHF,TGCGCCAGCAGCTTGTGGGGAGTTAGCAATCAGCCCCAGCATTTT,TRBV5-1,NA,TRBJ1-5,NA
CATSKGQGVGGYTF,TGTGCCACCAGCAAGGGACAGGGGGTGGGCGGCTACACCTTC,TRBV15,TRBD1,TRBJ1-2,NA
CASTPAGGRVDTQYF,TGTGCCAGCACCCCAGCGGGAGGGCGGGTAGATACGCAGTATTTT,TRBV5-4,TRBD2,TRBJ2-3,NA
CASSPGGGRRYEQYF,TGTGCCAGCAGCCCAGGAGGCGGCAGGCGCTACGAGCAGTACTTC,TRBV28,NA,TRBJ2-7,NA
CASSFQREVEELFF,TGTGCCAGCAGTTTTCAGCGGGAGGTTGAGGAGCTGTTTTTT,TRBV27,TRBD2,TRBJ2-2,NA
CASSEDLQGLWYGYTF,TGTGCCAGCAGTGAAGACCTCCAGGGGCTTTGGTATGGCTACACCTTC,TRBV6-1,NA,TRBJ1-2,NA
CASSPQLRGYGYTF,TGTGCCAGCAGCCCCCAACTCAGGGGTTATGGCTACACCTTC,TRBV27,NA,TRBJ1-2,NA
CASSVAGQEDTQYF,TGCGCCAGCAGTGTGGCGGGCCAAGAGGATACGCAGTATTTT,TRBV10-1,NA,TRBJ2-3,NA
CASSTRDRGYNSPLHF,TGCGCCAGCAGCACCCGGGACAGGGGGTATAATTCACCCCTCCACTTT,TRBV5-1,TRBD1,TRBJ1-6,NA
CASSFPDRGQETQYF,TGTGCCAGCAGTTTCCCGGACAGGGGCCAAGAGACCCAGTACTTC,TRBV6-6,TRBD1,TRBJ2-5,NA
CASSLGGAGAGQPQHF,TGCGCCAGCAGCTTAGGGGGGGCCGGGGCTGGTCAGCCCCAGCATTTT,TRBV5-1,NA,TRBJ1-5,NA
CASSPISWMRLAVNTGELFF,TGTGCCAGCTCACCCATCTCCTGGATGAGGCTAGCGGTGAACACCGGGGAGCTGTTTTTT,TRBV18,TRBD2,TRBJ2-2,few
CASWPRTGVPEAFF,TGTGCCAGCTGGCCCAGGACAGGGGTTCCTGAAGCTTTCTTT,TRBV5-4,TRBD1,TRBJ1-1,NA
CASRSGQGRTQETQYF,TGTGCCAGCAGATCCGGACAGGGGAGGACACAAGAGACCCAGTACTTC,TRBV5-4,TRBD1,TRBJ2-5,NA
CASRLTGNSNQPQHF,TGTGCCAGCAGGCTGACAGGGAACAGCAATCAGCCCCAGCATTTT,TRBV2,TRBD1,TRBJ1-5,NA
CATTFGTGAYEQYF,TGTGCCACTACTTTTGGAACAGGGGCCTACGAGCAGTACTTC,TRBV2,TRBD1,TRBJ2-7,NA
CASSPDRGVGEQYF,TGTGCCAGCAGTCCCGACAGGGGAGTTGGCGAGCAGTACTTC,TRBV5-6,TRBD1,TRBJ2-7,NA
CASSALRRTKNIQYF,TGTGCCAGCAGCGCCCTCAGGCGGACTAAAAACATTCAGTACTTC,TRBV7-9,NA,TRBJ2-4,NA
CASSEGRGENIQYF,TGTGCCAGCAGTGAAGGGCGGGGGGAAAACATTCAGTACTTC,TRBV2,TRBD2,TRBJ2-4,NA
CASSIGGGSYEQYF,TGTGCCAGTAGTATCGGTGGGGGGTCCTACGAGCAGTACTTC,TRBV19,NA,TRBJ2-7,NA
CASKSGTNTGELFF,TGTGCCAGCAAGTCAGGGACGAACACCGGGGAGCTGTTTTTT,TRBV6-4,NA,TRBJ2-2,NA
CATSSRASGANVLTF,TGTGCCACCAGCAGCAGGGCTTCGGGGGCCAACGTCCTGACTTTC,TRBV15,NA,TRBJ2-6,NA
CASSPWGQGPNQPQHF,TGTGCCAGTAGTCCCTGGGGACAGGGTCCCAATCAGCCCCAGCATTTT,TRBV19,TRBD1,TRBJ1-5,NA
CASSSRGQHVGNTIYF,TGCGCCAGCAGCTCCAGGGGACAACACGTTGGAAACACCATATATTTT,TRBV10-2,NA,TRBJ1-3,NA
CASSLKTGDNEKLFF,TGTGCCAGCAGCTTAAAGACAGGGGATAATGAAAAACTGTTTTTT,TRBV7-9,TRBD1,TRBJ1-4,once
CASNPASRGRETQYF,TGTGCCAGCAACCCGGCGTCCAGGGGGCGTGAGACCCAGTACTTC,TRBV6-5,TRBD1,TRBJ2-5,once
CAWSVRNTEAFF,TGTGCCTGGAGTGTCAGGAACACTGAAGCTTTCTTT,TRBV30,NA,TRBJ1-1,NA
CASSLASPLEGELFF,TGTGCCAGCAGCTTAGCGTCACCATTAGAGGGGGAGCTGTTTTTT,TRBV11-3,NA,TRBJ2-2,few
CASSQSPPGEGYTF,TGTGCCAGCAGTCAATCGCCCCCAGGGGAAGGCTACACCTTC,TRBV28,NA,TRBJ1-2,NA
CASSLGGGVLYEQYF,TGTGCCAGCAGCTTGGGGGGCGGGGTGCTCTACGAGCAGTACTTC,TRBV5-6,NA,TRBJ2-7,once
CASSYSGRAGETQYF,TGTGCCAGCAGTTATAGCGGGAGGGCCGGAGAGACCCAGTACTTC,TRBV27,TRBD2,TRBJ2-5,NA
CAWGQGDVAKNIQYF,TGTGCCTGGGGGCAGGGGGATGTAGCCAAAAACATTCAGTACTTC,TRBV30,TRBD1,TRBJ2-4,NA
CASSSWGRSNYGYTF,TGTGCCAGCAGCTCTTGGGGGCGGTCTAACTATGGCTACACCTTC,TRBV13,NA,TRBJ1-2,NA
CASSYGGVSSYEQYF,TGTGCCAGCAGTTATGGCGGGGTAAGCTCCTACGAGCAGTACTTC,TRBV6-2/TRBV6-3,NA,TRBJ2-7,NA
CASSLSTAANTGELFF,TGTGCTAGCAGCTTGTCCACGGCGGCTAACACCGGGGAGCTGTTTTTT,TRBV7-7,NA,TRBJ2-2,few